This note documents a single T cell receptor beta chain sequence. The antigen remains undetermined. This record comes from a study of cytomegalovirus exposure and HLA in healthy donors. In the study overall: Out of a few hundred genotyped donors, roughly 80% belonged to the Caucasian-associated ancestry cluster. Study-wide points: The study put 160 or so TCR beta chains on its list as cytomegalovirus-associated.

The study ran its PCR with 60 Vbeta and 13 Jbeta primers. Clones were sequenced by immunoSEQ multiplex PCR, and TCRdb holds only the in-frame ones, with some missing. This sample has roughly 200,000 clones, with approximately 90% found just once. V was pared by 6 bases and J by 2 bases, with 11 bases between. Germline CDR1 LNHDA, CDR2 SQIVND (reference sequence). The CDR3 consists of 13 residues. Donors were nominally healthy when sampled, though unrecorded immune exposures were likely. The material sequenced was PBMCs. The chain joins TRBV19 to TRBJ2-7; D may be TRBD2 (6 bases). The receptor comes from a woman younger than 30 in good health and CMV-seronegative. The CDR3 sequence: CASRGLSTYEQYF. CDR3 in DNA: TGTGCCAGTAGGGGACTCTCTACCTACGAGCAGTACTTC.